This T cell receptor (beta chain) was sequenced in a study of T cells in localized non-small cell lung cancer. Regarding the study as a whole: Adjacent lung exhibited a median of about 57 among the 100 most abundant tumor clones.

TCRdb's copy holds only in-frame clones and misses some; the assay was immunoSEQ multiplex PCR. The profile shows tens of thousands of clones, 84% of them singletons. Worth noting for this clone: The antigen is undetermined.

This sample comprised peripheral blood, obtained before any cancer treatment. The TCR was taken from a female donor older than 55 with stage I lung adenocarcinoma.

The CDR3 coding sequence is TGTGCCAGCAGCCGACAGGCCCCCTCCTATGGCTACACCTTC. This sequence encodes CASSRQAPSYGYTF. V usage is TRBV6-5 and J usage is TRBJ1-2, with D tentatively TRBD1 (6 bases). The germline gives CDR1 MNHEY, CDR2 SVGAGI. V lost 6 bases, J lost 4 bases, and 15 bases lay in between. The CDR3 spans 14 residues.